Included here is one TCR beta chain sequence, with context. What it recognizes is unknown. The sample belongs to a study of human CD8 memory T cell subsets. Making the TCR beta libraries relied on UMI-labeled 5' RACE. Following a re-call of the 5' RACE reads, TCRdb has one entry per CDR3 protein and lacks DNA. This sample's clone table lists approximately 5,500 distinct CDR3 sequences. By negative magnetic separation, total CD8+ T cells were enriched. The CDR3 length is 14 residues. Germline assignment: CDR1 SGDLS and CDR2 YYNGEE. Study conclusions and caveats: Only a minimal degree of mutual overlap characterized stem-like memory and precursor exhausted T cell repertoires.

The clonotype was recovered from a human donor in good health. The chain combines TRBV9 with TRBJ1-2; TCRdb returns TRBD1, unconfirmable since there is no DNA. Sequenced material: CD8+ T cells from PBMCs. The CDR3 loop reads CASSPGQDNYGYTF.